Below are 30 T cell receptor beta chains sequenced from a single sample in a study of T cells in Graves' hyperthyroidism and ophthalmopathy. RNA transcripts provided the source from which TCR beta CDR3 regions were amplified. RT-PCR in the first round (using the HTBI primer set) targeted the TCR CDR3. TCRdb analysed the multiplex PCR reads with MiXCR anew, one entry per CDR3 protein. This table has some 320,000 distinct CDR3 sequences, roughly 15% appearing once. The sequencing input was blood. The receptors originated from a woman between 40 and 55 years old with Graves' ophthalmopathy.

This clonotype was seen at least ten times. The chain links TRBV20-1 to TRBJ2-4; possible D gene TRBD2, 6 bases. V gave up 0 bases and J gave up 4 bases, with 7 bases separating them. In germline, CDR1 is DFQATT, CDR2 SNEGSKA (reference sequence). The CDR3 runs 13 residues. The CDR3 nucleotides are TGCAGTGCTAGAGACGCGGGGAAAAACATTCAGTACTTC. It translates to CSARDAGKNIQYF.

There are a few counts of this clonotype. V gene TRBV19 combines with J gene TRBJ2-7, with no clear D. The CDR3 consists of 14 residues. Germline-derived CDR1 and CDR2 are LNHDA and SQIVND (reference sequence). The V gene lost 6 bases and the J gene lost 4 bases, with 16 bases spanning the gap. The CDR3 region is CASSFGLENYEQYF. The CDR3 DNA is TGTGCCAGTAGCTTTGGGCTGGAGAATTACGAGCAGTACTTC.

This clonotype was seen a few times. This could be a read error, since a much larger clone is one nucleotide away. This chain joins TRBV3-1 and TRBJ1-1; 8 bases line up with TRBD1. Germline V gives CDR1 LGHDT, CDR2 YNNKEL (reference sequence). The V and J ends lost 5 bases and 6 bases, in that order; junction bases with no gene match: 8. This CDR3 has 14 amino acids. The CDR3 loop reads CASSGGQGGPEAFF. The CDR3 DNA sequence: TGTGCCAGCAGCGGAGGACAGGGAGGCCCTGAAGCTTTCTTT.

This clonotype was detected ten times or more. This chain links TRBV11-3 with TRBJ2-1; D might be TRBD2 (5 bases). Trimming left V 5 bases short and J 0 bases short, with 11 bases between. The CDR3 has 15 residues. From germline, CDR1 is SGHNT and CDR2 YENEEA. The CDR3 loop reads CASSQTGSSYNEQFF. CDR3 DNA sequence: TGTGCCAGCAGCCAGACTGGGAGCTCCTACAATGAGCAGTTCTTC. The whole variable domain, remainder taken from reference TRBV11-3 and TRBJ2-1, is EAGVVQSPRYKIIEKKQPVAFWCNPISGHNTLYWYLQNLGQGPELLIRYENEEAVDDSQLPKDRFSAERLKGVDSTLKIQPAELGDSAVYLCASSQTGSSYNEQFFGPGTRLTVL.

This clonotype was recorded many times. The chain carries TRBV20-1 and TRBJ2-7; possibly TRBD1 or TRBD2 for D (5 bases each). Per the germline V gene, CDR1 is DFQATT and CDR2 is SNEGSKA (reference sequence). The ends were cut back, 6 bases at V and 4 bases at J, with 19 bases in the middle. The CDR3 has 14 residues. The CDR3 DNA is TGCAGTGCGACACCACGGGGCCTGGGTTACGAGCAGTACTTC. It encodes CSATPRGLGYEQYF.

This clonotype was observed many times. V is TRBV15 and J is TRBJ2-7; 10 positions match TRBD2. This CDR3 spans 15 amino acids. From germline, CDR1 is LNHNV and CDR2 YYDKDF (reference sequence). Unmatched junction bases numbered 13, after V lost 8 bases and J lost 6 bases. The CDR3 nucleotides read TGTGCCACCGGAACGAATGTAGCGGGAGGTAGCGAGCAGTACTTC. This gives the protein CATGTNVAGGSEQYF.

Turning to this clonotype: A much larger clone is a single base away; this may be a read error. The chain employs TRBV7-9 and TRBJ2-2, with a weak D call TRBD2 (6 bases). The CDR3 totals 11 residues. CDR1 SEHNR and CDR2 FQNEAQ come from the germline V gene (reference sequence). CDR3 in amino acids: CASSLDGGLFF. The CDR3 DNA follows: TGTGCCAGCAGCTTAGACGGGGGGCTGTTTTTT.

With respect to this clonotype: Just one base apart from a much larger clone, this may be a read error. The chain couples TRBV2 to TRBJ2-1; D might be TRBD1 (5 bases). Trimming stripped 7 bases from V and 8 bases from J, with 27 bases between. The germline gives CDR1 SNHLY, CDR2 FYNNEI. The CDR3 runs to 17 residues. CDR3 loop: CASISYQGAGLHDEQFF. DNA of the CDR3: TGTGCCAGCATCAGTTACCAAGGGGCAGGTCTCCACGATGAGCAGTTCTTC.

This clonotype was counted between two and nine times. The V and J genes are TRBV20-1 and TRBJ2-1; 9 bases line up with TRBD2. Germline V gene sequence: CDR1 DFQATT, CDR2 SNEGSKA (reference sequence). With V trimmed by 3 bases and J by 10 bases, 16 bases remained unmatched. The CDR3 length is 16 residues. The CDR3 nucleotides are TGCAGTGCTAGTTCACCAGCGGGAGGCCGTACAGGAGAGCAGTTCTTC. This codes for CSASSPAGGRTGEQFF.

The CDR3 spells CASERGTILNEQFF. CDR3 coding DNA: TGTGCCAGCGAACGGGGGACAATCCTTAATGAGCAGTTCTTC. V is TRBV5-6 and J is TRBJ2-1, with D possibly being TRBD1 or TRBD2 (6 bases each). The V gene's germline CDR1 is SGHDT and CDR2 YYEEEE. The V end was cut by 7 bases, the J end by 7 bases, with 18 bases between. The CDR3 has 14 residues.

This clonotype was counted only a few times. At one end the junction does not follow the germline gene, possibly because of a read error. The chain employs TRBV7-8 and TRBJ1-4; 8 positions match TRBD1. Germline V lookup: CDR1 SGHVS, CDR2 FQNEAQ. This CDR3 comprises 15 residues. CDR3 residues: CVSSLGTGLNEKLFF. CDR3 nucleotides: TGTGTCAGCAGCTTAGGGACAGGTCTAAATGAAAAACTGTTTTTT.

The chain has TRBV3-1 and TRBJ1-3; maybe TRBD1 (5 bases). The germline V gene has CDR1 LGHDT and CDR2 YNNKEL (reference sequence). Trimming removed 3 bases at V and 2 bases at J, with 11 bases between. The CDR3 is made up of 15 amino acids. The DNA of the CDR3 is TGTGCCAGCAGCCATCAGAGGGGCCCTGGAAACACCATATATTTT. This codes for CASSHQRGPGNTIYF. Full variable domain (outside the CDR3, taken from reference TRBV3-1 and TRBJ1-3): DTAVSQTPKYLVTQMGNDKSIKCEQNLGHDTMYWYKQDSKKFLKIMFSYNNKELIINETVPNRFSPKSPDKAHLNLHINSLELGDSAVYFCASSHQRGPGNTIYFGEGSWLTVV.

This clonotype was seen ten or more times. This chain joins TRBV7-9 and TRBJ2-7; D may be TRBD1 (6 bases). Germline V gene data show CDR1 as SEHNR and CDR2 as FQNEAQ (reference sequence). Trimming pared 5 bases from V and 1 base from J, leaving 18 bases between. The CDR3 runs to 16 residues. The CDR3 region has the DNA TGTGCCAGCAGCCCTAGAGTGCCAGGGGCTTCCTACGAGCAGTACTTC. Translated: CASSPRVPGASYEQYF.

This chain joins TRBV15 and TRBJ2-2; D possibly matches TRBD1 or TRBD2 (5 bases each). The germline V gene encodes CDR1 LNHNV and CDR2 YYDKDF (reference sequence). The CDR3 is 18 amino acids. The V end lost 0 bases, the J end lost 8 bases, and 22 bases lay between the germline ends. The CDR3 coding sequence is TGTGCCACCAGCAGAGATCAGATGAGGGACCTTTTGTCGGGGGAGCTGTTTTTT. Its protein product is CATSRDQMRDLLSGELFF. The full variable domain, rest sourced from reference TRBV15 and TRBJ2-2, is DAMVIQNPRYQVTQFGKPVTLSCSQTLNHNVMYWYQQKSSQAPKLLFHYYDKDFNNEADTPDNFQSRRPNTSFCFLDIRSPGLGDTAMYLCATSRDQMRDLLSGELFFGEGSRLTVL.

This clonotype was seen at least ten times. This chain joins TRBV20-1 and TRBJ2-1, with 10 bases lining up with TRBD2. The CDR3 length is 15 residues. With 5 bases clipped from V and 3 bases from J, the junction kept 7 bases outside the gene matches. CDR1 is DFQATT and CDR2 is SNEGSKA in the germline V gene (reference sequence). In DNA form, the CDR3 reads TGCAGTGCTGCCAGACTAGCGGGCAACTACAATGAGCAGTTCTTC. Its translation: CSAARLAGNYNEQFF.

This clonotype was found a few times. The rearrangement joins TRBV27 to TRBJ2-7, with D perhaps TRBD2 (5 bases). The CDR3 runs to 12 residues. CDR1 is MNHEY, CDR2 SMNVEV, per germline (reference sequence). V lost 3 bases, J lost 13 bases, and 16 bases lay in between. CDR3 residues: CASSLSGVDQYF. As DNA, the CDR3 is TGTGCCAGCAGTTTGAGCGGAGTAGATCAATACTTC.

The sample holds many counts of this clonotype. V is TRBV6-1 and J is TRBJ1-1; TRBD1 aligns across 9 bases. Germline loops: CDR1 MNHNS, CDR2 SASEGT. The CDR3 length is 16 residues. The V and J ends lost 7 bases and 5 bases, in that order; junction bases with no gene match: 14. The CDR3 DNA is TGTGCCAGCACCCAATCCCTGGGACAGGGTAGGACTGAAGCTTTCTTT. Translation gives CASTQSLGQGRTEAFF.

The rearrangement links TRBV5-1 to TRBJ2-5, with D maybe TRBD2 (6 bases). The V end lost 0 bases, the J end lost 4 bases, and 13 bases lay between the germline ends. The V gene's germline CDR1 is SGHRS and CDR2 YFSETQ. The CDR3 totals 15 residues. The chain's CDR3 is CASSLAGTSTETQYF. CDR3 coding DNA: TGCGCCAGCAGCTTGGCCGGAACTAGCACAGAGACCCAGTACTTC.

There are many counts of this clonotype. CDR3: CASSPYGTGGGQPQHF. CDR3 DNA sequence: TGTGCCAGCAGCCCGTACGGAACAGGGGGTGGGCAGCCCCAGCATTTT. The chain uses TRBV12-3 or TRBV12-4 and TRBJ1-5; TRBD1 aligns across 8 bases. With V trimmed by 6 bases and J by 7 bases, 14 bases remained unmatched. CDR3 length: 16 residues.

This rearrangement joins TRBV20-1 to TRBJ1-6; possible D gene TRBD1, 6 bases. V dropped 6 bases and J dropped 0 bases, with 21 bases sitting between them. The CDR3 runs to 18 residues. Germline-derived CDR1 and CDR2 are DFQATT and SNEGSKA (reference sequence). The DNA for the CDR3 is TGCAGTGCCCGTCTTACCCCCAGGGGTCCCTCCTATAATTCACCCCTCCACTTT. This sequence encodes CSARLTPRGPSYNSPLHF.

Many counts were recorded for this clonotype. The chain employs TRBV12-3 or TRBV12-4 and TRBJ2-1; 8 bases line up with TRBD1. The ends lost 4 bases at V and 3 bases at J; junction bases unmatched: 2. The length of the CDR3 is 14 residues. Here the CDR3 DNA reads TGTGCCAGCAGTTGGACAGGGTACTACAATGAGCAGTTCTTC. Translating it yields CASSWTGYYNEQFF.

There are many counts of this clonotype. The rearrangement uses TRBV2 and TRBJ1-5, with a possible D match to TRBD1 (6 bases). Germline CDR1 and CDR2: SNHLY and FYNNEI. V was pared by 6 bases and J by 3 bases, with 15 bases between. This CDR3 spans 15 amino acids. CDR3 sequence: CASRDSKHNNQPQHF. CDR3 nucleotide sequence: TGTGCCAGCAGGGACAGTAAGCATAACAATCAGCCCCAGCATTTT.

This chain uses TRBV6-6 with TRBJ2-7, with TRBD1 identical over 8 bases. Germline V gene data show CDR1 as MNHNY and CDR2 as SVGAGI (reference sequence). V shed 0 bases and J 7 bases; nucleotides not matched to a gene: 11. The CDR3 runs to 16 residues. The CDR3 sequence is CASSYSRTGILSEQYF. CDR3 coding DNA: TGTGCCAGCAGTTACTCGCGGACAGGGATACTTTCAGAGCAGTACTTC.

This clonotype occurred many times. The CDR3 DNA reads as TGTGCCAGCAGCTTACAAATACTCGGACAGGGTCACGAGCAGTACTTC. It is translated as CASSLQILGQGHEQYF. The chain uses TRBV7-6 and TRBJ2-7, with 8 bases fitting TRBD1. The CDR3 is 16 residues long. Germline loops: CDR1 SGHVS, CDR2 FNYEAQ. With 2 bases clipped from V and 5 bases from J, the junction kept 11 bases outside the gene matches.

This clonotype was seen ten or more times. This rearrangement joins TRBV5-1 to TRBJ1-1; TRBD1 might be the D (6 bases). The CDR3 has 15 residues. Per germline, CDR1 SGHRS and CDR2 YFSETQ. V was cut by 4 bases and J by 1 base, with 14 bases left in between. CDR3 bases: TGCGCCAGCAGCCCGGCGGGGGCAACGAACACTGAAGCTTTCTTT. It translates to CASSPAGATNTEAFF.

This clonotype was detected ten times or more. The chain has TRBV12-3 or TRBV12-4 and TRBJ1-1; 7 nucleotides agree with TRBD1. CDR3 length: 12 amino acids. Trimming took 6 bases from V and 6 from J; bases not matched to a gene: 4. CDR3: CASSRTGAEAFF. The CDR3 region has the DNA TGTGCCAGCAGCAGGACAGGAGCTGAAGCTTTCTTT.

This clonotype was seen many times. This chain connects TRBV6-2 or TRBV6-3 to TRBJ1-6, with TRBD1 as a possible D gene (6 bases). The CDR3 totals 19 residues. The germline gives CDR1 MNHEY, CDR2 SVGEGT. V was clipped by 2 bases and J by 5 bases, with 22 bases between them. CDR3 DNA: TGTGCCAGCAGTTACCGACCTTTTACAGGGTCCGAGAATAATTCACCCCTCCACTTT. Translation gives CASSYRPFTGSENNSPLHF.

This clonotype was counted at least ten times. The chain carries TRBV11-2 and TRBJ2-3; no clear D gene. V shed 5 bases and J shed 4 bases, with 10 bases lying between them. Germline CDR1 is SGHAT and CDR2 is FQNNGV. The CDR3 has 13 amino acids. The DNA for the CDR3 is TGTGCCAGCAGCATCCCCAGGTCAGATACGCAGTATTTT. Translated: CASSIPRSDTQYF.

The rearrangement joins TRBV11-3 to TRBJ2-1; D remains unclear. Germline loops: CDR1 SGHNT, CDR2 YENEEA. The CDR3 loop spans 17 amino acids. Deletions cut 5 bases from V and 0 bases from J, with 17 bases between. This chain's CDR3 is CASSPYRVKSSYNEQFF. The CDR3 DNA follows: TGTGCCAGCAGCCCGTATAGGGTAAAGAGCTCCTACAATGAGCAGTTCTTC. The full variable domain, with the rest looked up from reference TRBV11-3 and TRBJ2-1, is EAGVVQSPRYKIIEKKQPVAFWCNPISGHNTLYWYLQNLGQGPELLIRYENEEAVDDSQLPKDRFSAERLKGVDSTLKIQPAELGDSAVYLCASSPYRVKSSYNEQFFGPGTRLTVL.

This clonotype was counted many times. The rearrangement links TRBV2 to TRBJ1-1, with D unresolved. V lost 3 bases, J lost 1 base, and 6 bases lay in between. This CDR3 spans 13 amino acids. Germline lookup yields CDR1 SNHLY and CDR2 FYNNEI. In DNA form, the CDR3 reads TGTGCCAGCAGTGACGAGGGGAACACTGAAGCTTTCTTT. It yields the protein CASSDEGNTEAFF.